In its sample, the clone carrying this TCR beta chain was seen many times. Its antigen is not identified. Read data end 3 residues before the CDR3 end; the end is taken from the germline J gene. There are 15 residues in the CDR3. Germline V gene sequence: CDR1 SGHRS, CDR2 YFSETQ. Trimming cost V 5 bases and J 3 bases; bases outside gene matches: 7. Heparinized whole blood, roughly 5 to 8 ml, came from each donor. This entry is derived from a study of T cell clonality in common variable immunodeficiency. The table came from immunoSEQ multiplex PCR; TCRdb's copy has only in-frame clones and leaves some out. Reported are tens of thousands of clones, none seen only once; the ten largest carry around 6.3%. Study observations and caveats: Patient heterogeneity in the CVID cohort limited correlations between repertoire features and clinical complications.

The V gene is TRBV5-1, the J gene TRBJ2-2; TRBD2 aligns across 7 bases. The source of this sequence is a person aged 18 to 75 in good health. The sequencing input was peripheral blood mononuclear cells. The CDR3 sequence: CASSVGGGHTGELFF. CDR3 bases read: TGCGCCAGCAGTGTTGGCGGGGGTCACACCGGGGAG.